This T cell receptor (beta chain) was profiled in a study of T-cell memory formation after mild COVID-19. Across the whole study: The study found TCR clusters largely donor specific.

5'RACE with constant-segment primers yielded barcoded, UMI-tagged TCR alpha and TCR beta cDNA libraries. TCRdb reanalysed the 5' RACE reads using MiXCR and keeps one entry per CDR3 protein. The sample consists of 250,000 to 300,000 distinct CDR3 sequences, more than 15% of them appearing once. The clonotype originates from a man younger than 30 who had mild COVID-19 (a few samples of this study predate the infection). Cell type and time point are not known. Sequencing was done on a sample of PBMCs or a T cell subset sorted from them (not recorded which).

The DNA of the CDR3 is TGTGCCAGCAGCGGTGACAGTCTTCGGGCTTTCTTT. Translation: CASSGDSLRAFF. The genes are TRBV3-1 and TRBJ1-1; maybe TRBD1 (5 bases). V dropped 5 bases and J dropped 11 bases, with 15 bases sitting between them. CDR1 is LGHDT, CDR2 YNNKEL, per germline (reference sequence). The CDR3 consists of 12 residues.